The present T cell receptor (beta chain) was sequenced within a study of memory CD4+ T cells and cytomegalovirus serostatus. Clones were read by immunoSEQ multiplex PCR, and TCRdb kept only the in-frame ones, dropping some. The sample has under 55,000 clones, around 83% seen once. Single viable CD3+CD4+CD8-CD45RO+ cells were sorted as the memory CD4+ T cells. V dropped 8 bases and J dropped 0 bases, with 16 bases sitting between them. The CDR3 length is 15 residues. Germline-derived CDR1 and CDR2 are ENHRY and SYGVKD. Material for sequencing was memory CD4+ T cells from blood. The source of this sequence is an adult in good health and CMV-seropositive. The V and J genes are TRBV10-3 and TRBJ1-1; tentatively, D is TRBD1 (5 bases). The CDR3 is CAIARGDGMNTEAFF. The CDR3 DNA follows: TGTGCCATCGCCCGGGGGGATGGCATGAACACTGAAGCTTTCTTT.